A selection of T cell receptor beta chains follows, all from one sample in a study of blood T cells in healthy people across ages. Using its own MiXCR run on the 5' RACE reads, TCRdb lists one record per CDR3 protein. The repertoire holds some 750,000 distinct CDR3 sequences, 22% seen once, with roughly a fifth in the top ten. Material: blood. Receptors were obtained from a man aged 65 to 85 in good health. The CDR3 runs from the conserved cysteine through the conserved F or W. Size values are once, few and many counts, or a class for expanded clones, and some rows have none.

v_call: TRBV10-3; clone_size: NA; j_call: TRBJ1-1; cdr3_aa: CAIRDSGRMNTEAFF
v_call: TRBV5-1; clone_size: few; j_call: TRBJ1-3; cdr3_aa: CASSSFSELSGNTIYF
v_call: TRBV10-3; clone_size: NA; j_call: TRBJ2-7; cdr3_aa: CAISAGQGSSYEQYF
v_call: TRBV20-1; clone_size: few; j_call: TRBJ2-5; cdr3_aa: CSASDRGVFQETQYF
v_call: TRBV18; clone_size: few; j_call: TRBJ2-1; cdr3_aa: CVSSPGPEQFF
v_call: TRBV3-1; clone_size: NA; j_call: TRBJ2-7; cdr3_aa: CASSPWDRRTYEQYF
v_call: TRBV29-1; clone_size: few; j_call: TRBJ2-7; cdr3_aa: CSVGGIQGGPYEQYF
v_call: TRBV6-5; clone_size: NA; j_call: TRBJ1-5; cdr3_aa: CASSGAGFNQPQHF
v_call: TRBV6-6; clone_size: few; j_call: TRBJ1-2; cdr3_aa: CASSYSIRGRPNYGYTF
v_call: TRBV11-2; clone_size: NA; j_call: NA; cdr3_aa: CASSLAEGVGEQFF
v_call: TRBV5-6; clone_size: few; j_call: TRBJ2-3; cdr3_aa: CASSIYQGTDTQYF
v_call: TRBV18; clone_size: many; j_call: TRBJ2-3; cdr3_aa: CASSPPGRRGGDTQYF
v_call: TRBV6-5; clone_size: few; j_call: TRBJ2-2; cdr3_aa: CASSRGSGELFF
v_call: TRBV20-1; clone_size: NA; j_call: TRBJ2-3; cdr3_aa: CSARHEVTDTQYF
v_call: TRBV7-9; clone_size: many; j_call: TRBJ2-2; cdr3_aa: CASSFENTGELFF
v_call: TRBV5-1; clone_size: NA; j_call: TRBJ1-2; cdr3_aa: CASSLDGDYGCTF
v_call: TRBV6-2/TRBV6-3; clone_size: few; j_call: TRBJ2-3; cdr3_aa: CASSYHNRAAGDTQYF
v_call: TRBV5-1; clone_size: NA; j_call: TRBJ2-7; cdr3_aa: CASAGQGAYEQYF
v_call: TRBV20-1; clone_size: few; j_call: TRBJ1-1; cdr3_aa: CSALGTGVSNTEAFF
v_call: TRBV7-9; clone_size: few; j_call: TRBJ2-5; cdr3_aa: CASSLASGVGETQYF
v_call: TRBV29-1; clone_size: NA; j_call: TRBJ1-6; cdr3_aa: CSVDSALSLNSPLHF
v_call: TRBV20-1; clone_size: few; j_call: NA; cdr3_aa: CSAGNDQGASEQYF
v_call: TRBV20-1; clone_size: NA; j_call: TRBJ2-2; cdr3_aa: CSARVTNTGELFF
v_call: TRBV19; clone_size: NA; j_call: TRBJ1-2; cdr3_aa: CASSITGSYYGYTF
v_call: TRBV12-3/TRBV12-4; clone_size: NA; j_call: TRBJ2-1; cdr3_aa: CASTTGYEQFF
v_call: TRBV7-9; clone_size: many; j_call: TRBJ2-5; cdr3_aa: CASSLASGLQETQYF
v_call: TRBV7-9; clone_size: few; j_call: TRBJ1-5; cdr3_aa: CASSLEGGGVQPQHF
v_call: TRBV25-1; clone_size: NA; j_call: TRBJ2-1; cdr3_aa: CAGMQRDTHYNEQFF
v_call: TRBV10-1; clone_size: NA; j_call: NA; cdr3_aa: CASSGVGQFF
v_call: TRBV12-3/TRBV12-4; clone_size: NA; j_call: TRBJ2-7; cdr3_aa: CVSSGAGSYEQYF
v_call: TRBV20-1; clone_size: NA; j_call: TRBJ2-5; cdr3_aa: CSARETTTGGLQETQYF
v_call: TRBV12-3/TRBV12-4; clone_size: many; j_call: TRBJ1-4; cdr3_aa: CASRVEKLFF